The 5 T cell receptor beta chains in this list originate from one sample, sequenced in a study of vaccination and CD4 T cells after COVID-19. An Oncomine TCR Beta short-read assay was used to sequence the DNA from cultured CD4+ T cells. Each CDR3 protein gets one entry after TCRdb re-called the PCR reads with MiXCR. The table lists about 17,000 distinct CDR3 sequences, around three fifths of them singletons, with approximately 10% in the top ten. No antigen has been identified for these receptors. Treatment denoted: approximately nine-day PBMC culture with coronavirus spike peptide pools or control peptides (ViraFEST assay). Material for sequencing was CD4+ T cells from blood, cultured in vitro. Receptors were obtained from a human donor who had recovered from COVID-19.

This clonotype was seen a few times. The rearrangement links TRBV19 to TRBJ1-2; tentative D call: TRBD1 (5 bases). This CDR3 has 14 residues. Trimming stripped 2 bases from V and 2 bases from J, with 9 bases between. Germline V gives CDR1 LNHDA, CDR2 SQIVND (reference sequence). CDR3: CASSILEGNYGYTF. The CDR3 DNA reads as TGTGCCAGTAGTATACTCGAGGGGAACTATGGCTACACCTTC. Using reference TRBV19 and TRBJ1-2 for the parts outside the CDR3, the full variable domain is DGGITQSPKYLFRKEGQNVTLSCEQNLNHDAMYWYRQDPGQGLRLIYYSQIVNDFQKGDIAEGYSVSREKKESFPLTVTSAQKNPTAFYLCASSILEGNYGYTFGSGTRLTVV.

This clonotype is labeled medium-sized (0.01 to 0.1%). The gene calls are TRBV20-1 and TRBJ1-2; the D gene is possibly TRBD1 (5 bases). V was clipped by 4 bases and J by 2 bases, with 17 bases between them. This CDR3 has 15 amino acids. Germline loops: CDR1 DFQATT, CDR2 SNEGSKA (reference sequence). For the CDR3, the DNA is TGCAGTGCTAAAGACTTGCAGGGAGGAAACTATGGCTACACCTTC. It translates to CSAKDLQGGNYGYTF.

This clonotype was detected only once. V usage is TRBV27 and J usage is TRBJ2-7; 11 nucleotides align to TRBD2. This CDR3 comprises 12 residues. Losses at the gene ends were 5 bases for V and 12 bases for J; bases not matched to a gene: 6. Per the germline V gene, CDR1 is MNHEY and CDR2 is SMNVEV (reference sequence). The CDR3 protein is CASSTWTSGLYF. CDR3 bases: TGTGCCAGCAGTACCTGGACTAGCGGGTTGTACTTC.

The V call is TRBV19, the J call TRBJ2-3; TRBD1 matches at 10 bases. The CDR3 is 17 amino acids. Looked up from germline, CDR1 is LNHDA and CDR2 is SQIVND (reference sequence). V lost 3 bases and J lost 4; bases outside the gene matches: 10. CDR3 nucleotides: TGTGCCAGTAGTATGCGGGACAGGGGAGGTAGTGCAGATACGCAGTATTTT. It translates to CASSMRDRGGSADTQYF.

CDR3 sequence: CASSLGALNSPLHF. The CDR3 region has the DNA TGCGCCAGCAGCTTGGGTGCTTTGAATTCACCCCTCCACTTT. This chain joins TRBV5-1 and TRBJ1-6; D gene uncertain. V was trimmed by 0 bases and J by 7 bases, leaving 8 bases between them. Germline assignment: CDR1 SGHRS and CDR2 YFSETQ. This CDR3 is 14 amino acids long.